This T cell receptor (beta chain) was recovered during a study of response to subunit inactivated influenza vaccine (dated by TCRdb to the late 2010s). Regarding the complete study: Deep quantitative profiling of the T cell receptor repertoire was used in the study to follow responses to a trivalent subunit inactivated influenza vaccine. Study-level results and caveats: The authors suggested that each seasonal influenza vaccination may recruit only a limited number of new T cells.

The library was generated by RT-PCR. Sequencer: Illumina HiSeq 2500. Clones were called with MiXCR by TCRdb after fastp trimmed the public reads at Q25, and only in-frame beta chains were retained. Each entry is one CDR3 protein sequence, shown with its most common DNA and genes. The sample table lists fewer than 700,000 distinct CDR3 sequences, over 10% of them with a count of one. The ten largest clones take up around 12% of the sample. V gives up 5 bases and J gives up 2 bases, and the segment between their germline ends measures 12 bases. CDR1 and CDR2, looked up from the germline V gene, are SGHTA and FQGNSA. CDR3 length: 14 amino acids, cysteine to phenylalanine. Solely the CDR3 DNA is kept, with 42 bases framed from the first base. Per the publication, the time point label means: approximately 40 days after influenza vaccine administration. This clonotype turned up a few times. It has no known antigen specificity. Base quality data are lacking; no much larger clone is found one base away.

The sequencing used PBMCs from blood, collected about 40 days after vaccination. The origin of this receptor is a man over 45 who received an inactivated influenza vaccine. Donor details come from another sample of the same person, matched by shared clones. The rearranged segments are TRBV7-2 and TRBJ2-5; a tentative D match to TRBD2 spans 5 bases. The DNA reads as follows: TGTGCCAGCAGCCGAGGCGGGCGGCAAGAGACCCAGTACTTC. Translated, this is CASSRGGRQETQYF.